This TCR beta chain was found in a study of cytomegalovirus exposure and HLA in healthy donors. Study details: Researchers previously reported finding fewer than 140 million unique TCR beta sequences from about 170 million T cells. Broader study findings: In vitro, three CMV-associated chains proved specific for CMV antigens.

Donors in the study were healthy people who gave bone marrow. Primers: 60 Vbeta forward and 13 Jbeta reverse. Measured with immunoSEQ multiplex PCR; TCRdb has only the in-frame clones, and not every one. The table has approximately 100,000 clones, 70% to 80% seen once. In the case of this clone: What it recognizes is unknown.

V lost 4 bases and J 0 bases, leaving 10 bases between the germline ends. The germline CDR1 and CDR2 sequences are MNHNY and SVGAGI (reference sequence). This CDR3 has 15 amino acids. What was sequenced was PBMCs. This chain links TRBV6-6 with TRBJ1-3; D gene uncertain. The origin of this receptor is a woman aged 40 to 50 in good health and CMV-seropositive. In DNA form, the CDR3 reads TGTGCCAGCAGTTCCCCATTCGGCTCTGGAAACACCATATATTTT. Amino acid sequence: CASSSPFGSGNTIYF.